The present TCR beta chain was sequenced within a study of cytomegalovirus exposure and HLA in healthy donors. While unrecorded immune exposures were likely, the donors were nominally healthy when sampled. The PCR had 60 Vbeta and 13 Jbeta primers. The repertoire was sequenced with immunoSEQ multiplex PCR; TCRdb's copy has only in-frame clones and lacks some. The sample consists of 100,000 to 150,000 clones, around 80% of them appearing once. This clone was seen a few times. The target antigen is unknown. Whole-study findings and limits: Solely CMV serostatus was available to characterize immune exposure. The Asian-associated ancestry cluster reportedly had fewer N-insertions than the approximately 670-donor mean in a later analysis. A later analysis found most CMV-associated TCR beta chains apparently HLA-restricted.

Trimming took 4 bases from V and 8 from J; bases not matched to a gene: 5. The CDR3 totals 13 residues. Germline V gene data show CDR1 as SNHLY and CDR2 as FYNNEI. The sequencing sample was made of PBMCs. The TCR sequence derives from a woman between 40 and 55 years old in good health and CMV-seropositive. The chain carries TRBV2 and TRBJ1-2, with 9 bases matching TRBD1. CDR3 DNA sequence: TGTGCCAGCAGTGTACAGGGGGCTTGGGGCTACACCTTC. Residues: CASSVQGAWGYTF.